The count of the clone carrying this TCR beta chain is one. What it recognizes is unknown. These data are taken from a study of cytomegalovirus exposure and HLA in healthy donors. Overall study findings and caveats: Rarity held for most TCR sequences, but there were some public TCRs that occurred in many donors. It was confirmed in vitro that a few of the CMV-associated chains were specific for CMV antigens. A classifier reportedly called cytomegalovirus status with high sensitivity and specificity.

Assay: immunoSEQ multiplex PCR; the TCRdb copy retains only in-frame clones and omits some. The sample includes about 120,000 clones, under 90% of them seen just once. The CDR3 loop spans 15 amino acids. Germline V gene sequence: CDR1 KGHSH, CDR2 LQKENI. With V trimmed by 5 bases and J by 6 bases, 12 bases remained unmatched. The clonotype comes from a young woman in good health and CMV-seronegative. The chain carries TRBV18 and TRBJ1-2; 7 nucleotides line up with TRBD1. The sample was PBMCs. CDR3 sequence: CASSSETGSRDGYTF. The DNA of the CDR3 is TGTGCCAGCTCATCCGAGACAGGGTCTCGAGATGGCTACACCTTC.